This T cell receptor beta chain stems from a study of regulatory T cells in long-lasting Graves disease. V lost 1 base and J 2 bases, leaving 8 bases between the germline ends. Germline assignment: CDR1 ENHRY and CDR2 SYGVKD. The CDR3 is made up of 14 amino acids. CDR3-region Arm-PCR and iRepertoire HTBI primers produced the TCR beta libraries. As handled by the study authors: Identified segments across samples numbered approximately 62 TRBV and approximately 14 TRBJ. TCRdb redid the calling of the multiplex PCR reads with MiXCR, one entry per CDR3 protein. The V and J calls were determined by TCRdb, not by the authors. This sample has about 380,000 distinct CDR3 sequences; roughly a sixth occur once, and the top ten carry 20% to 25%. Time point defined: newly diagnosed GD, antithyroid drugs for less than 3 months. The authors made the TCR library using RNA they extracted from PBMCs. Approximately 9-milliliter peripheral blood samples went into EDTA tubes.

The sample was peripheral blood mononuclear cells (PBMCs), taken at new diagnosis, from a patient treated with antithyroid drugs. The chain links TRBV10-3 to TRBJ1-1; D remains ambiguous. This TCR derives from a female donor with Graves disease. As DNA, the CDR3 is TGTGCCATCAGTGAGTGGCTCGTTAACACTGAAGCTTTCTTT. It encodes CAISEWLVNTEAFF.